This entry lists 13 T cell receptor beta chains sequenced from one sample in a study of blood T cell repertoires in COVID-19. Method: immunoSEQ multiplex PCR; TCRdb's copy keeps in-frame clones and lacks some. The sample lists around 140,000 clones; approximately 90% were seen once. The sample comprised PBMCs or T cells enriched from blood (not recorded which). Every receptor here comes from a woman between 35 and 50 years old who had been exposed to COVID-19.

The genes are TRBV5-1 and TRBJ1-5; D is perhaps TRBD1 (5 bases). Trimming stripped 0 bases from V and 1 base from J, with 8 bases between. Germline lookup yields CDR1 SGHRS and CDR2 YFSETQ. This CDR3 region has 15 residues. CDR3 loop: CASSLGTNSNQPQHF. As DNA, the CDR3 is TGCGCCAGCAGCTTGGGGACAAACAGCAATCAGCCCCAGCATTTT.

The chain joins TRBV3-1 (or the pseudogene TRBV3-2) to TRBJ1-5; 8 positions agree with TRBD1. CDR3 length equals 15 residues. CDR1 and CDR2 (germline): LGHDT, YNNKEL (reference sequence). After removal of 3 bases from V and 6 bases from J, the junction contained 7 bases not matched to a gene. DNA of the CDR3: TGTGCCAGCAGCCAGGGAGGACAGGGAGGTCAGCCCCAGCATTTT. As protein: CASSQGGQGGQPQHF.

This clone was picked up a small number of times. The gene calls are TRBV6-6 and TRBJ1-2; 8 bases match TRBD1. Germline CDR1 is MNHNY and CDR2 is SVGAGI (reference sequence). The length of the CDR3 is 14 residues. After removal of 8 bases from V and 1 base from J, the junction contained 6 bases not matched to a gene. The CDR3 loop is CASLKDRVNYGYTF. Here the CDR3 DNA reads TGTGCCAGCTTAAAGGACAGGGTTAACTATGGCTACACCTTC.

This chain uses TRBV9 with TRBJ1-5; D may be TRBD1 (6 bases). V lost 4 bases to trimming and J lost 5 bases, with 16 bases between them. Germline loops: CDR1 SGDLS, CDR2 YYNGEE. The CDR3 totals 15 residues. CDR3 amino acids: CASSSEGGMDQPQHF. CDR3 coding DNA: TGTGCCAGCAGCTCCGAGGGGGGGATGGATCAGCCCCAGCATTTT.

The sample holds one count of this clone. The rearrangement joins TRBV5-1 to TRBJ2-3; no definite D call. V was cut by 0 bases and J by 5 bases, with 10 bases left in between. CDR3 length: 14 amino acids. Looked up from germline, CDR1 is SGHRS and CDR2 is YFSETQ. CDR3 in amino acids: CASSLGLDKDTQYF. CDR3 bases: TGCGCCAGCAGCTTGGGGCTAGATAAAGATACGCAGTATTTT.

J is TRBJ2-6 and V is TRBV19; D not resolved. CDR3 length: 16 amino acids. Germline CDR1 reads LNHDA; CDR2 reads SQIVND (reference sequence). Trimming removed 4 bases at V and 1 base at J, with 11 bases between. The CDR3 bases are TGTGCCAGTAGTAGGGCAGGAACTTCTGGGGCCAACGTCCTGACTTTC. This translates into CASSRAGTSGANVLTF. The variable domain in full, completed from reference TRBV19 and TRBJ2-6, reads DGGITQSPKYLFRKEGQNVTLSCEQNLNHDAMYWYRQDPGQGLRLIYYSQIVNDFQKGDIAEGYSVSREKKESFPLTVTSAQKNPTAFYLCASSRAGTSGANVLTFGAGSRLTVL.

The J gene is TRBJ1-2, the V gene TRBV19, with 11 bases fitting TRBD1. This CDR3 comprises 14 residues. The J segment lost 7 bases and the V segment lost 4 bases, leaving 5 bases of the junction unmatched. Looked up from germline, CDR1 is LNHDA and CDR2 is SQIVND (reference sequence). The CDR3 spells CASSTGQGASGYTF. CDR3 DNA sequence: TGTGCCAGTAGTACTGGACAGGGGGCTTCTGGCTACACCTTC.

The chain uses TRBV6-1 and TRBJ1-6, with a weak D call TRBD1 (6 bases). This CDR3 comprises 15 residues. Germline CDR1 and CDR2: MNHNS and SASEGT. Trimming took 6 bases from V and 7 from J, leaving 16 bases between them. The CDR3 region has the DNA TGTGCCAGCAGCCGACAGGTGGACAGCAATTCACCCCTCCACTTT. This translates into CASSRQVDSNSPLHF.

The chain recombines TRBV5-1 with TRBJ1-4, with TRBD1 matching 7 bases. Germline loops: CDR1 SGHRS, CDR2 YFSETQ. V lost 0 bases and J lost 4; bases outside the gene matches: 6. The length of the CDR3 is 16 residues. CDR3 protein: CASSLAGRGLNEKLFF. DNA of the CDR3: TGCGCCAGCAGCTTGGCCGGGAGGGGGCTTAATGAAAAACTGTTTTTT.

V is TRBV6-2 or TRBV6-3 and J is TRBJ1-5, with 7 bases fitting TRBD1. The CDR3 has 14 amino acids. V was clipped by 6 bases and J by 3 bases; unmatched bases: 5. Germline V CDR1 and CDR2: MNHEY, SVGEGT. The CDR3 reads CASSRQGANQPQHF. Here the CDR3 DNA reads TGTGCCAGCAGCCGACAGGGAGCCAATCAGCCCCAGCATTTT.

The J gene is TRBJ2-5, the V gene TRBV5-8; TRBD2 matches 7 bases. The CDR3 consists of 15 residues. V dropped 4 bases and J dropped 7; count of bases not matched to a gene: 13. CDR1 and CDR2 (germline): SGHTS, YDEGEE. CDR3 protein: CASSGRAGRLGTQYF. The CDR3 DNA follows: TGTGCCAGCAGCGGGAGGGCAGGACGACTTGGGACCCAGTACTTC.

In DNA, the CDR3 is TGTGCCAGCAGCTTAGGTGATCCAGAGAACACTGAAGCTTTCTTT. It codes for CASSLGDPENTEAFF. The chain uses TRBV13 and TRBJ1-1; D ambiguous. The germline V and J ends were trimmed by 0 bases and 1 base, with 9 bases remaining between them. Germline CDR1 is PRHDT and CDR2 is FYEKMQ (reference sequence). CDR3 length: 15 amino acids.

The V call is TRBV19, the J call TRBJ1-5, with 9 bases matching TRBD1. Germline V gene sequence: CDR1 LNHDA, CDR2 SQIVND (reference sequence). Trimming at V came to 3 bases and at J to 6 bases, leaving 9 bases not matched to a gene. This CDR3 comprises 16 residues. The CDR3 loop is CASSIWTQGAGQPQHF. Here the CDR3 DNA reads TGTGCCAGTAGTATTTGGACACAGGGGGCAGGTCAGCCCCAGCATTTT.